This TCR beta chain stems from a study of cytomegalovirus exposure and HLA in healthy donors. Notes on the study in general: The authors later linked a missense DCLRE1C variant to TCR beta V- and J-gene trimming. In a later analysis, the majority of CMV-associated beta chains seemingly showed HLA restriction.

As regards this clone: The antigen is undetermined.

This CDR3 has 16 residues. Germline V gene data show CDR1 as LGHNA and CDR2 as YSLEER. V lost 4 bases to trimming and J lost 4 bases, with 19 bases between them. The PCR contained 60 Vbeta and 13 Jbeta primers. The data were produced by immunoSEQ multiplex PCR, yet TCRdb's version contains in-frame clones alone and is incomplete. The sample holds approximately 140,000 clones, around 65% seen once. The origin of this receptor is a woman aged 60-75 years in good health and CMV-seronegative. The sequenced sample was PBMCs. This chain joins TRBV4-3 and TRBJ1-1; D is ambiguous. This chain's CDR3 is CASSPNTDTAGTEAFF. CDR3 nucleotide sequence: TGCGCCAGCAGCCCAAACACTGACACCGCGGGCACTGAAGCTTTCTTT.